This T cell receptor (beta chain) was captured in a study of a mutant IDH1 vaccine in newly diagnosed glioma. Here immunoSEQ multiplex PCR was the method, and the copy in TCRdb shows in-frame clones only, minus some. The table includes fewer than 90,000 clones, approximately 81% detected once. In the case of this clone: The antigen is unknown.

Time point: week 35, safety follow-up. In the vaccine, a single dose held 300 ug of the mutant IDH1 20-mer peptide, along with topical imiquimod. Trimming took off 5 bases at V and 1 base at J, with 5 bases between the two ends. In germline, CDR1 is MRHNA, CDR2 SNTAGT. This CDR3 contains 13 residues. Sequences were derived from PBMCs, sampled from a glioma patient whose treatment included an IDH1 peptide vaccine. The chain combines TRBV6-4 with TRBJ2-2, with D tentatively TRBD1 (5 bases). The origin of this receptor is a man between 18 and 35 years old with glioma. The CDR3 spells CASSTGNTGELFF. In DNA, the CDR3 is TGTGCCAGCAGTACAGGGAACACCGGGGAGCTGTTTTTT.